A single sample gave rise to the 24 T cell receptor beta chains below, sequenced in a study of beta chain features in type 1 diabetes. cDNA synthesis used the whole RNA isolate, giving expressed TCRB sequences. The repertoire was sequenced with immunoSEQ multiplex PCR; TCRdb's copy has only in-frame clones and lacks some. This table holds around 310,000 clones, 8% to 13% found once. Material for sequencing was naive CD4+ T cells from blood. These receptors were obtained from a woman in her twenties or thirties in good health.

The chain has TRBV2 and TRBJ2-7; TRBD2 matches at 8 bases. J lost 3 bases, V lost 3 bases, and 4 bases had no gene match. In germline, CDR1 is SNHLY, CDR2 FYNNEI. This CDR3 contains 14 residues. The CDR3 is CASSEGAGVYEQYF. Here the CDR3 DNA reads TGTGCCAGCAGTGAGGGAGCGGGAGTCTACGAGCAGTACTTC.

The CDR3 DNA reads as TGTGCCAGCAGCCCACTACTTTCGACAGGGCATCAGCCCCAGCATTTT. Amino acids: CASSPLLSTGHQPQHF. The chain uses TRBV4-2 and TRBJ1-5, with 7 nucleotides matching TRBD1. Trimming at V came to 4 bases and at J to 5 bases, leaving 11 bases not matched to a gene. The CDR3 length is 16 residues. CDR1 LGHNA and CDR2 YNFKEQ come from the germline V gene.

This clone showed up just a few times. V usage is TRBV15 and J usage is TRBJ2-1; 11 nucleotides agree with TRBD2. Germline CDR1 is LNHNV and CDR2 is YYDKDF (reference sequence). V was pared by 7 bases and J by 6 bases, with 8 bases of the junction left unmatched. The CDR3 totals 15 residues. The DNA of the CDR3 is TGTGCCACCACGGTAGCGGGAGGGCCGGTCAATGAGCAGTTCTTC. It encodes CATTVAGGPVNEQFF.

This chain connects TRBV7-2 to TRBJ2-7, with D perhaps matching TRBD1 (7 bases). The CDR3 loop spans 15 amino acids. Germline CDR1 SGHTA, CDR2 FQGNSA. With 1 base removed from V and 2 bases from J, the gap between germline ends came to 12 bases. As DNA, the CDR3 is TGTGCCAGCAGCTTAGGTCAGGGGGGAACCTACGAGCAGTACTTC. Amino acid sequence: CASSLGQGGTYEQYF.

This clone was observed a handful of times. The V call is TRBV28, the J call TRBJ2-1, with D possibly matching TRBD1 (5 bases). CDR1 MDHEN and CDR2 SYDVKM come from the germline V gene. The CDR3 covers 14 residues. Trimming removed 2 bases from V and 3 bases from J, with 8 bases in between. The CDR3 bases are TGTGCCAGCAGTTTACCTGACAGCTACAATGAGCAGTTCTTC. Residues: CASSLPDSYNEQFF.

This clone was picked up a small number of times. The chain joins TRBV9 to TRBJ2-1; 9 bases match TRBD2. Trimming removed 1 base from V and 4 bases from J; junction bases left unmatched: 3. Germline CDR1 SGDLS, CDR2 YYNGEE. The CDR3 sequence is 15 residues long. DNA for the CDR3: TGTGCCAGCAGCGTATCGACTAGCGGATACAATGAGCAGTTCTTC. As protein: CASSVSTSGYNEQFF.

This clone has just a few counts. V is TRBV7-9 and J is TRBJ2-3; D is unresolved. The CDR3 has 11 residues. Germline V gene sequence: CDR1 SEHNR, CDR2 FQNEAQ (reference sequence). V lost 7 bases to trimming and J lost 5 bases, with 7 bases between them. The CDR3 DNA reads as TGTGCCAGCAAAGGAGAAGATACGCAGTATTTT. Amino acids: CASKGEDTQYF.

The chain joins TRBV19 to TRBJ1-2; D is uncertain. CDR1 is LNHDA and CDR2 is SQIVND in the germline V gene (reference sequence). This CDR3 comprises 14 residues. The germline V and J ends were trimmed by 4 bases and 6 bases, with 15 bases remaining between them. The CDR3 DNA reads TGTGCCAGTAGTAAAGGCAGGCGGGAAGATGGCTACACCTTC. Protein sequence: CASSKGRREDGYTF.

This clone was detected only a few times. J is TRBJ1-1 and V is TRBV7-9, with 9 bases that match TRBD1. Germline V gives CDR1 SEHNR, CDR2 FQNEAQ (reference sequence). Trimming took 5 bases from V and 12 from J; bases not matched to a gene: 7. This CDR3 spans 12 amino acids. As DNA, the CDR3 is TGTGCCAGCAGCGAAACCGGGACAGGGACTTTCTTT. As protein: CASSETGTGTFF.

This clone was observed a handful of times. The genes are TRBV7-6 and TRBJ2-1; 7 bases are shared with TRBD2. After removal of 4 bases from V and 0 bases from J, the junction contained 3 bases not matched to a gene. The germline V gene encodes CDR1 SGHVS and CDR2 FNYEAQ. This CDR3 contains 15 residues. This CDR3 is CASSSVAGSYNEQFF. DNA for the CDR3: TGTGCCAGCAGCTCGGTAGCGGGCTCCTACAATGAGCAGTTCTTC. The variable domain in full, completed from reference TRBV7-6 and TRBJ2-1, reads GAGVSQSPRYKVTKRGQDVALRCDPISGHVSLYWYRQALGQGPEFLTYFNYEAQQDKSGLPNDRFSAERPEGSISTLTIQRTEQRDSAMYRCASSSVAGSYNEQFFGPGTRLTVL.

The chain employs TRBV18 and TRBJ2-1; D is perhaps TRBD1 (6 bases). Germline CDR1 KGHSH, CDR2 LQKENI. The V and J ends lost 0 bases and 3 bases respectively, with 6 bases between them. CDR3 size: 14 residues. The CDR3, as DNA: TGTGCCAGCTCACCACCGGACAGCTACAATGAGCAGTTCTTC. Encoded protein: CASSPPDSYNEQFF.

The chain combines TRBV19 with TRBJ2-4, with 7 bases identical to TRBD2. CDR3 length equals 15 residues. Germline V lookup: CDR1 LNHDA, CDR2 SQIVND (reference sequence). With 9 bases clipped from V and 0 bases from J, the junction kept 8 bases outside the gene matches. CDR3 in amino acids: CASTGGVRAKNIQYF. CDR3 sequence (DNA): TGTGCCAGCACTGGGGGGGTGAGAGCCAAAAACATTCAGTACTTC. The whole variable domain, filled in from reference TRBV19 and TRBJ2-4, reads DGGITQSPKYLFRKEGQNVTLSCEQNLNHDAMYWYRQDPGQGLRLIYYSQIVNDFQKGDIAEGYSVSREKKESFPLTVTSAQKNPTAFYLCASTGGVRAKNIQYFGAGTRLSVL.

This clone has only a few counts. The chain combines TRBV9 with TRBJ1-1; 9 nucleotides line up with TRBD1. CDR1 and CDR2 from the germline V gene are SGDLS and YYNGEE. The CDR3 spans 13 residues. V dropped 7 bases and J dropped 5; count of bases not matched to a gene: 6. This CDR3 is CASRGQGRTEAFF. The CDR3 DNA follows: TGTGCCAGCCGGGGACAGGGCAGGACTGAAGCTTTCTTT.

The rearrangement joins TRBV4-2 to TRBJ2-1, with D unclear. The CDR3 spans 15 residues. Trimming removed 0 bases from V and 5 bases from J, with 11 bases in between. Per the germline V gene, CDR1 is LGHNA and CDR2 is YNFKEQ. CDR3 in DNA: TGTGCCAGCAGCCAAGAACCCTCAGGCGACAATGAGCAGTTCTTC. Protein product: CASSQEPSGDNEQFF.

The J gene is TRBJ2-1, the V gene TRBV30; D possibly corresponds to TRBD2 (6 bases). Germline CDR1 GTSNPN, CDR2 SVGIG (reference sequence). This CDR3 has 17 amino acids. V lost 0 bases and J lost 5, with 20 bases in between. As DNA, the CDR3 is TGTGCCTGGAGTGTAGGCTCGGGGGTCCGGTCTCACAATGAGCAGTTCTTC. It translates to CAWSVGSGVRSHNEQFF.

This CDR3 reads CASSQAAGTGVNEQYF. In nucleotides, the CDR3 is TGTGCCAGCAGCCAAGCCGCCGGGACAGGGGTGAACGAGCAGTACTTC. V gene TRBV4-2 combines with J gene TRBJ2-7; TRBD1 matches 10 bases. Germline trimming cut 1 base from V and 5 bases from J; bases unmatched to any gene: 8. The CDR3 sequence is 16 residues long. Germline loops: CDR1 LGHNA, CDR2 YNFKEQ.

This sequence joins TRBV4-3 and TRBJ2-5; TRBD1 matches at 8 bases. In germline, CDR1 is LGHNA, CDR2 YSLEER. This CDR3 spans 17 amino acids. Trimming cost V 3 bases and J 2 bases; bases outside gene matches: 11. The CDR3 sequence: CASSQDGTGGWQETQYF. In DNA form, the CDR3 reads TGCGCCAGCAGCCAGGATGGGACAGGTGGTTGGCAAGAGACCCAGTACTTC.

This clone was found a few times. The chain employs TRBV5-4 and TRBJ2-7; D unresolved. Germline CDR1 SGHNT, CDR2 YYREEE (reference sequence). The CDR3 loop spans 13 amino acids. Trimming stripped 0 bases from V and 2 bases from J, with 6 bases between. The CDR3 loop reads CASSLGSPYEQYF. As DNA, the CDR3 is TGTGCCAGCAGCTTGGGAAGCCCCTACGAGCAGTACTTC.

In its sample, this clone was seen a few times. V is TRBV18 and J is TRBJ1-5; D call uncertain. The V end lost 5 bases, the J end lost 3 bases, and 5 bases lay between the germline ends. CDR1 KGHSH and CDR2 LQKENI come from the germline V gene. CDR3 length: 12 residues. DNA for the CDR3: TGTGCCAGCTCAGAGGACAATCAGCCCCAGCATTTT. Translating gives CASSEDNQPQHF.

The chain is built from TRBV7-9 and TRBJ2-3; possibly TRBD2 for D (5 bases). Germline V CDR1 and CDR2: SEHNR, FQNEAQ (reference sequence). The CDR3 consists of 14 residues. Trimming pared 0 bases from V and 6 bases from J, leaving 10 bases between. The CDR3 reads CASSLAVSADTQYF. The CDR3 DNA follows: TGTGCCAGCAGCTTAGCTGTTAGCGCGGATACGCAGTATTTT.

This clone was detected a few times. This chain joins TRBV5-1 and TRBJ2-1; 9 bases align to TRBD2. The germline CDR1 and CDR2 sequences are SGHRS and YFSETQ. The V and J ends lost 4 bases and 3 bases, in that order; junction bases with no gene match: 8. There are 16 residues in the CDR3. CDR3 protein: CASSPRGSGGYNEQFF. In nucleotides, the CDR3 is TGCGCCAGCAGCCCCCGGGGTAGCGGGGGCTACAATGAGCAGTTCTTC.

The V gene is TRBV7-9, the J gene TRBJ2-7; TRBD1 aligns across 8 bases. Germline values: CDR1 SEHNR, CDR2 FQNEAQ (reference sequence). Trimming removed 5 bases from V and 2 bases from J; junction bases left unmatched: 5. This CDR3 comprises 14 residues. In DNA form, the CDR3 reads TGTGCCAGCAGCGACCGGACAGGGCCCTACGAGCAGTACTTC. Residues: CASSDRTGPYEQYF.

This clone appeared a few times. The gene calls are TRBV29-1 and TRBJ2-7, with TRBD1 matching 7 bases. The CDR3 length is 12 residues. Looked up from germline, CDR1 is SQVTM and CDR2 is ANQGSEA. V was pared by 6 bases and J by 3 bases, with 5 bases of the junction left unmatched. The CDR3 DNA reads TGCAGCGTAGGACAGGCCGACTACGAGCAGTACTTC. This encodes CSVGQADYEQYF.

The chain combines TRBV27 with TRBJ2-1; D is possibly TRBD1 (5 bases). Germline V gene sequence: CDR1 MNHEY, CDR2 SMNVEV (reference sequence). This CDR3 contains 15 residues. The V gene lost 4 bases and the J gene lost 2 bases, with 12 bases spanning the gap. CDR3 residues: CASSSRTMTYNEQFF. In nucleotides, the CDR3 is TGTGCCAGCAGTTCCAGGACAATGACCTACAATGAGCAGTTCTTC.